These 26 T cell receptor beta chains originate from one sample sequenced in a study of blood T cell repertoires in COVID-19 (dated by TCRdb to 2020 to 2021). The library was prepared using the immunoSEQ multiplex PCR assay. The table was pulled from immuneACCESS by TCRdb, which kept in-frame rearrangements only. Such tables lose some clones; where checked, under half of the loss comes from unresolved V genes, and the rest has no known cause. This sample holds some 450,000 clones; about 91% were observed only once. Clones ranked in the top ten supply 10% to 15% of the sample. The material sequenced was peripheral blood. Receptor source: a woman aged 45-65 years with COVID-19, enrolled during active disease.

The rearrangement uses TRBV5-1 and TRBJ2-6, with 7 nucleotides matching TRBD1. Looked up from germline, CDR1 is SGHRS and CDR2 is YFSETQ. V lost 0 bases, J lost 0 bases, and 6 bases stayed unmatched. This CDR3 has 18 residues. The CDR3: CASSLAGTVYSGANVLTF. The CDR3, as DNA: TGCGCCAGCAGCTTGGCGGGGACAGTCTACTCTGGGGCCAACGTCCTGACTTTC.

V is TRBV6-1 and J is TRBJ2-6, with D possibly TRBD1 on 5 matching bases. CDR1 and CDR2 (germline): MNHNS, SASEGT. CDR3 length: 17 residues. The V end was cut by 3 bases, the J end by 0 bases, with 12 bases between. CDR3 nucleotide sequence: TGTGCCAGCAGTGATGGACATCGCAGCTCTGGGGCCAACGTCCTGACTTTC. Its translation is CASSDGHRSSGANVLTF.

CDR3 sequence (DNA): TGTGCCAGCAGTTTAGCCGGGACTCGCTACTACAATGAGCAGTTCTTC. The encoded protein is CASSLAGTRYYNEQFF. The chain joins TRBV27 to TRBJ2-1, with TRBD2 as a possible D gene (6 bases). Germline assignment: CDR1 MNHEY and CDR2 SMNVEV (reference sequence). CDR3 length equals 16 residues. V was pared by 2 bases and J by 3 bases, with 14 bases between.

The chain combines TRBV6-5 with TRBJ1-2; no definite D call. V gave up 4 bases and J gave up 3 bases, with 12 bases separating them. Germline values: CDR1 MNHEY, CDR2 SVGAGI. This CDR3 comprises 14 residues. In DNA form, the CDR3 reads TGTGCCAGCAGTTCCATCGACCGGGACTATGGCTACACCTTC. Protein product: CASSSIDRDYGYTF.

This chain connects TRBV28 to TRBJ1-1, with D tentatively TRBD1 (5 bases). Germline CDR1 reads MDHEN; CDR2 reads SYDVKM. This CDR3 is built from 13 residues. The germline V and J ends were trimmed by 5 bases and 10 bases, with 17 bases remaining between them. Written as DNA, the CDR3 is TGTGCCAGCAGTCGGGACGCCCCGGGAGGAGCTTTCTTT. As protein: CASSRDAPGGAFF.

The J gene is TRBJ1-2, the V gene TRBV5-1; 10 positions agree with TRBD1. V shed 4 bases, J shed 0 bases, and the junction held 15 bases outside the gene matches. This CDR3 comprises 19 residues. Germline CDR1 is SGHRS and CDR2 is YFSETQ. CDR3 coding DNA: TGCGCCAGCAGCCCTACATTCCGGGACAGGGGACGCGCTAACTATGGCTACACCTTC. This sequence encodes CASSPTFRDRGRANYGYTF.

The count of this clone is one. This chain's CDR3 is CASEGEANYGYTF. CDR3 DNA: TGTGCCAGCGAAGGGGAAGCTAACTATGGCTACACCTTC. V and J are TRBV2 and TRBJ1-2, with D possibly matching TRBD1 (5 bases). V was shortened by 8 bases and J by 0 bases, with 10 bases between the two germline ends. CDR1 is SNHLY, CDR2 FYNNEI, per germline. CDR3 length equals 13 residues.

This rearrangement joins TRBV21-1 to TRBJ2-6; the DNA was not compared with TRBD1, the D call given in the table. TRBV21-1 is deemed a pseudogene. This CDR3 is 15 amino acids long. The CDR3 bases are TGTGCCAGCAGCAAAGCCTCCGACAGTGACGACGTCCTGACTTTC. Translated: CASSKASDSDDVLTF.

The CDR3 bases are TGCGCCAGCAGCTTCTGGGAGGGGAGGAATACGCAGTATTTT. Residues: CASSFWEGRNTQYF. V and J are TRBV5-1 and TRBJ2-3, with 7 bases lining up with TRBD2. The CDR3 spans 14 residues. V gave up 2 bases and J gave up 7 bases; unmatched junction bases: 7. Germline CDR1 is SGHRS and CDR2 is YFSETQ.

This sequence joins TRBV5-1 and TRBJ1-2; D call uncertain. V was pared by 0 bases and J by 2 bases, with 8 bases between. CDR1 is SGHRS, CDR2 YFSETQ, per germline. This CDR3 region has 14 residues. The CDR3 nucleotides read TGCGCCAGCAGCTTGGCCGATGGCAACTATGGCTACACCTTC. This codes for CASSLADGNYGYTF.

The V gene is TRBV10-1, the J gene TRBJ2-3; D might be TRBD2 (6 bases). Germline V gene data show CDR1 as WNHNN and CDR2 as SYGVQD (reference sequence). The CDR3 runs to 15 residues. Trimming took off 4 bases at V and 0 bases at J, with 11 bases between the two ends. The CDR3 region is CASSGRETSTDTQYF. DNA of the CDR3: TGCGCCAGCAGTGGCCGGGAGACTAGCACAGATACGCAGTATTTT.

The gene calls are TRBV11-3 and TRBJ2-1; no reliable D call. Germline V gene sequence: CDR1 SGHNT, CDR2 YENEEA. The CDR3 sequence is 14 residues long. The V end was cut by 2 bases, the J end by 5 bases, with 10 bases between. The CDR3 sequence is CASSLSGFDNEQFF. DNA for the CDR3: TGTGCCAGCAGCTTATCCGGGTTTGACAATGAGCAGTTCTTC.

The sample holds a few counts of this clone. The chain couples TRBV6-4 to TRBJ2-2, with 8 bases lining up with TRBD2. The CDR3 is 15 amino acids. Germline CDR1 is MRHNA and CDR2 is SNTAGT. The J segment lost 0 bases and the V segment lost 6 bases, leaving 3 bases of the junction unmatched. The CDR3 DNA sequence: TGTGCCAGCAGAGCAGCGGGGGCGAACACCGGGGAGCTGTTTTTT. It codes for CASRAAGANTGELFF.

This clone has a single count. This chain links TRBV14 with TRBJ2-5; D is unclear. The germline V and J ends were trimmed by 4 bases and 7 bases, with 13 bases remaining between them. CDR3 length: 13 amino acids. The V gene's germline CDR1 is SGHDN and CDR2 FVKESK. CDR3 protein: CASSRRERGTQYF. The CDR3, as DNA: TGTGCCAGCAGCCGGCGTGAACGAGGGACCCAGTACTTC.

The chain couples TRBV6-4 to TRBJ1-2; no clear D gene. Trimming cost V 0 bases and J 8 bases, with 19 bases left between them. This CDR3 comprises 16 residues. Germline lookup yields CDR1 MRHNA and CDR2 SNTAGT. The CDR3 DNA reads TGTGCCAGCAGTGACTCACTATGGGTACCGCGCAACGGCTACACCTTC. Translating gives CASSDSLWVPRNGYTF.

The V gene is TRBV5-1, the J gene TRBJ1-2; no clear D gene. In germline, CDR1 is SGHRS, CDR2 YFSETQ. This CDR3 spans 13 amino acids. V lost 4 bases and J lost 7, with 14 bases in between. This CDR3 reads CASSPSSNTGYTF. The CDR3 coding sequence is TGCGCCAGCAGCCCGTCATCAAACACTGGCTACACCTTC. The whole variable domain, remainder taken from reference TRBV5-1 and TRBJ1-2, is KAGVTQTPRYLIKTRGQQVTLSCSPISGHRSVSWYQQTPGQGLQFLFEYFSETQRNKGNFPGRFSGRQFSNSRSEMNVSTLELGDSALYLCASSPSSNTGYTFGSGTRLTVV.

This clone came up once. This chain links TRBV2 with TRBJ2-5, with D possibly matching TRBD1 (6 bases). Germline V gene sequence: CDR1 SNHLY, CDR2 FYNNEI. The ends were cut back, 1 base at V and 5 bases at J, with 8 bases in the middle. The CDR3 is 13 residues long. Here the CDR3 DNA reads TGTGCCAGCAGTGAAGACAGGGTCGAGACCCAGTACTTC. This sequence encodes CASSEDRVETQYF.

The chain's CDR3 is CASSYSTGIFYEQYF. CDR3 coding DNA: TGTGCCAGCAGTTACTCGACAGGGATTTTCTACGAGCAGTACTTC. The V call is TRBV6-5, the J call TRBJ2-7, with 7 bases fitting TRBD1. Germline CDR1 MNHEY, CDR2 SVGAGI. There are 15 residues in the CDR3. Germline trimming cut 0 bases from V and 3 bases from J; bases unmatched to any gene: 5.

Written as DNA, the CDR3 is TGTGCCAGCAGCCGAACCAGATTGAACACTGAAGCTTTCTTT. This codes for CASSRTRLNTEAFF. The chain joins TRBV9 to TRBJ1-1; D remains ambiguous. Trimming removed 4 bases at V and 0 bases at J, with 10 bases between. Looked up from germline, CDR1 is SGDLS and CDR2 is YYNGEE. The CDR3 is 14 amino acids.

V usage is TRBV10-2 and J usage is TRBJ2-2, with 7 bases matching TRBD2. The CDR3 loop spans 16 amino acids. Trimming at V came to 2 bases and at J to 0 bases, leaving 3 bases not matched to a gene. Germline CDR1 WSHSY, CDR2 SAAADI. CDR3 amino acids: CASSERAGANTGELFF. CDR3 DNA sequence: TGCGCCAGCAGTGAGAGGGCGGGGGCGAACACCGGGGAGCTGTTTTTT.

The V gene is TRBV7-8, the J gene TRBJ1-2; D might be TRBD1 (5 bases). The CDR3 runs 15 residues. Germline V gene data show CDR1 as SGHVS and CDR2 as FQNEAQ. V was trimmed by 5 bases and J by 3 bases, leaving 16 bases between them. CDR3 protein: CASSKGGANDYGYTF. CDR3 nucleotides: TGTGCCAGCAGCAAAGGAGGGGCTAACGACTATGGCTACACCTTC.

The V gene is TRBV2, the J gene TRBJ1-2; no clear D. CDR3 length equals 14 residues. V lost 2 bases, J lost 0 bases, and 7 bases lay in between. Germline lookup yields CDR1 SNHLY and CDR2 FYNNEI. CDR3 DNA sequence: TGTGCCAGCAGTGAAATATTAGCTAACTATGGCTACACCTTC. Protein sequence: CASSEILANYGYTF.

This clone was found once. The rearrangement joins TRBV5-1 to TRBJ1-1; TRBD1 is a possible D gene (5 bases). Germline V lookup: CDR1 SGHRS, CDR2 YFSETQ. Trimming removed 0 bases from V and 1 base from J, with 13 bases in between. The CDR3 length is 16 residues. CDR3 sequence reads: CASSLGVRQSNTEAFF. The CDR3 DNA is TGCGCCAGCAGCTTGGGGGTCAGACAGTCGAACACTGAAGCTTTCTTT.

The gene calls are TRBV5-4 and TRBJ2-1; the match to TRBD2 covers 14 bases. The CDR3 spans 15 residues. Germline loops: CDR1 SGHNT, CDR2 YYREEE (reference sequence). Unmatched junction bases numbered 7, after V lost 4 bases and J lost 10 bases. CDR3 protein: CASSPRLAGGSEQFF. As DNA, the CDR3 is TGTGCCAGCAGCCCCAGACTAGCGGGGGGGTCGGAGCAGTTCTTC.

The rearrangement uses TRBV11-2 and TRBJ1-2; D may be TRBD1 (5 bases). The CDR3 consists of 13 residues. The V end was cut by 6 bases, the J end by 3 bases, with 11 bases between. The germline V gene has CDR1 SGHAT and CDR2 FQNNGV. The CDR3 bases are TGTGCCAGCAGTTCCTGGGGCTACTATGGCTACACCTTC. It encodes CASSSWGYYGYTF.

The chain is built from TRBV27 and TRBJ2-1; TRBD1 might be the D (6 bases). Trimming took 0 bases from V and 0 from J, leaving 9 bases between them. CDR1 and CDR2 (germline): MNHEY, SMNVEV (reference sequence). The CDR3 loop spans 16 amino acids. CDR3 residues: CASSLSGASSYNEQFF. In DNA, the CDR3 is TGTGCCAGCAGTTTATCGGGGGCCAGCTCCTACAATGAGCAGTTCTTC.